This TCR beta chain was sequenced for a study of T cell repertoires in cytomegalovirus infection. Study overall: Matching HLA type and CMV infection were both indicated by public TCR beta signatures. Notes on the study in general: Cumulative public TCR beta family frequency identified carriers of CMV plus the relevant HLA. HLA-C-restricted CMV clonotypes gave the most frequent clonotype in two of eight donors.

TCRdb re-derived calls from the reads in MiXCR, one entry per CDR3 protein. Among hundreds of thousands of distinct CDR3 sequences listed, around 9.6% were seen once. The CDR3 is made up of 20 amino acids. The V segment lost 2 bases and the J segment 0 bases; nucleotides outside the gene matches: 13. Germline V lookup: CDR1 MNHEY, CDR2 SVGEGT. This clonotype was observed many times. Its antigen remains unidentified. The chain links TRBV6-2 or TRBV6-3 to TRBJ2-7; 13 bases agree with TRBD2. Sequencing was done on a sample of PBMCs. This receptor was obtained from a human donor in good health (CMV status not recorded). Some clones in this sample may be carry-over from other donors' samples. The CDR3: CASSYGRGLAGVHSSYEQYV. The DNA of the CDR3 is TGTGCCAGCAGTTACGGACGAGGACTAGCGGGGGTTCATAGCTCCTACGAGCAGTACGTC.